These T cell receptor beta chains were read from a single sample in a study of blood T cell repertoires in COVID-19. Profiling relied on immunoSEQ multiplex PCR, and the TCRdb table lists in-frame clones only, not all of them. This sample carries fewer than 80,000 clones, 90% of them seen once, and the ten largest clones take about 2.5%. The sequenced sample consisted of peripheral blood. All receptors derive from a human donor in a cohort sampled during active COVID-19. The CDR3 runs from the conserved cysteine through the conserved F or W.

CDR3	V
CASSKFVAGVSYNEQFF	TRBV28
CASSLSLSENTDTQYF	TRBV28
CASSRTHANTGELFF	TRBV6-5
CASSPNDRFGNIQYF	TRBV18
CASSPDRDSGANVLTF	TRBV7-8
CASSIIPGQGARTEAFF	TRBV19
CASSQDGASRYNEQFF	TRBV4-3
CATKKLDNEKLFF	TRBV27
CASSEGRGQFF	TRBV10-1
CASSYSIAGVGDTQYF	TRBV6-2/TRBV6-3
CASSPTGQARDTQYF	TRBV4-3
CASSLGQPYEQYF	TRBV7-9
CASSQPTGDNSPLHF	TRBV4-1
CASSLYGQGTSPLHF	TRBV7-9